This entry lists 31 T cell receptor beta chains sequenced from one sample in a study of read filtering for tumor transcriptome and immune sequencing. This library used roughly 400 ng RNA and molecular barcoded adaptors spanning alpha/delta and beta/gamma chains. TCRdb reprocessed the reads with MiXCR, giving one entry per CDR3 protein. In the table there are roughly 41,000 distinct CDR3 sequences, about 13% of which are singletons. The sequenced sample consisted of a population of CD138-negative cells sorted from bone marrow. These receptors were obtained from a donor aged 40 or older with multiple myeloma.

This sequence joins TRBV9 and TRBJ1-5; 7 positions match TRBD1. V shed 5 bases and J 8 bases; nucleotides not matched to a gene: 13. Germline CDR1 and CDR2: SGDLS and YYNGEE. This CDR3 has 15 amino acids. CDR3 sequence reads: CASSVGDRPTEPQHF. The CDR3 DNA sequence: TGTGCCAGCAGTGTGGGGGACAGACCTACGGAGCCCCAGCATTTT.

There are a few counts of this clonotype. It may be a read error: a sequence one base away is much more abundant. This chain links TRBV6-6 with TRBJ1-1; 10 bases are shared with TRBD1. Germline V gene data show CDR1 as MNHNY and CDR2 as SVGAGI (reference sequence). The CDR3 is 12 amino acids. The CDR3 sequence: CASRRQGAPFHF. CDR3 DNA: TGTGCCAGCAGAAGACAGGGGGCGCCCTTCCACTTT.

This clonotype appeared a few times. The J gene is TRBJ1-1, the V gene TRBV7-9; D call uncertain. This CDR3 is 16 amino acids long. Trimming cost V 5 bases and J 5 bases, with 21 bases left between them. The germline CDR1 and CDR2 sequences are SEHNR and FQNEAQ (reference sequence). The CDR3: CASSPKGSLVGTEAFF. The DNA of the CDR3 is TGTGCCAGCAGCCCCAAGGGCAGCCTGGTGGGGACTGAAGCTTTCTTT.

This clonotype was detected many times. The chain carries TRBV5-1 and TRBJ1-1; D is unresolved. With 1 base removed from V and 0 bases from J, the gap between germline ends came to 16 bases. CDR3 length: 17 residues. Germline assignment: CDR1 SGHRS and CDR2 YFSETQ. CDR3 protein: CASSLTIRERVNTEAFF. The CDR3 DNA sequence: TGCGCCAGCAGCTTGACGATACGGGAAAGGGTGAACACTGAAGCTTTCTTT. The full variable domain, completed using reference TRBV5-1 and TRBJ1-1, is KAGVTQTPRYLIKTRGQQVTLSCSPISGHRSVSWYQQTPGQGLQFLFEYFSETQRNKGNFPGRFSGRQFSNSRSEMNVSTLELGDSALYLCASSLTIRERVNTEAFFGQGTRLTVV.

This clonotype was recorded at least ten times. The rearrangement joins TRBV30 to TRBJ2-2; unclear D gene. This CDR3 has 15 residues. Germline V gives CDR1 GTSNPN, CDR2 SVGIG (reference sequence). Trimming took off 0 bases at V and 7 bases at J, with 15 bases between the two ends. Here the CDR3 DNA reads TGTGCCTGGAGTGTAAGTGGAGAACACAGCGGGGAGCTGTTTTTT. It translates to CAWSVSGEHSGELFF.

A note on this clonotype: A far more abundant clone sits one base away, making this likely a read error. The J gene is TRBJ2-1, the V gene TRBV6-5, with 7 bases that match TRBD2. The J segment lost 13 bases and the V segment lost 5 bases, leaving 8 bases of the junction unmatched. The CDR3 covers 12 residues. Germline CDR1 MNHEY, CDR2 SVGAGI. In DNA, the CDR3 is TGTGCCAGCAGTACTGTCGGGGGGACCCAGTTCTTC. Residues: CASSTVGGTQFF.

This clonotype was recorded many times. This sequence joins TRBV20-1 and TRBJ2-5; maybe TRBD2 (7 bases). Trimming left V 6 bases short and J 4 bases short, with 18 bases between. Germline lookup yields CDR1 DFQATT and CDR2 SNEGSKA (reference sequence). The CDR3 spans 14 residues. DNA for the CDR3: TGCAGTGCCTCCTGGGGGGGGCGGGGAGAGACCCAGTACTTC. Its protein product is CSASWGGRGETQYF.

For this clonotype: A much more abundant neighbour one base away suggests this may be a read error. The J gene is TRBJ2-7, the V gene TRBV30, with D perhaps TRBD1 (5 bases). The CDR3 sequence is 15 residues long. The V gene's germline CDR1 is GTSNPN and CDR2 SVGIG (reference sequence). CDR3 in amino acids: CAWSLDSLSSYGQYF. In DNA form, the CDR3 reads TGTGCCTGGAGTCTAGACAGCCTGTCCTCCTACGGGCAGTACTTC.

This clonotype occurred many times. This rearrangement joins TRBV6-1 to TRBJ2-3, with 11 positions matching TRBD2. Germline CDR1 MNHNS, CDR2 SASEGT. V gave up 6 bases and J gave up 0 bases; unmatched junction bases: 8. The CDR3 covers 17 residues. The CDR3 DNA follows: TGTGCCAGCAGCTCCCGACTAGCGGGGACTAGCACAGATACGCAGTATTTT. This gives the protein CASSSRLAGTSTDTQYF.

In its sample, this clonotype is medium-sized. The V call is TRBV6-5, the J call TRBJ2-1; the D gene could be TRBD1 or TRBD2 (6 bases each). The CDR3 is made up of 13 amino acids. Germline CDR1 reads MNHEY; CDR2 reads SVGAGI. Between the trimmed V and J ends, which lost 5 bases and 6 bases, there was a span of 11 bases. CDR3 sequence: CASSRGGPNEQFF. The CDR3 nucleotides are TGTGCCAGCAGTCGTGGGGGGCCCAATGAGCAGTTCTTC.

This clonotype was found many times. This chain joins TRBV28 and TRBJ2-3; 11 bases map to TRBD2. The CDR3 is made up of 15 amino acids. Germline CDR1 MDHEN, CDR2 SYDVKM. The V gene end was trimmed by 7 bases and the J gene end by 6 bases; junction bases not matched to a gene: 9. CDR3 bases: TGTGCCAGCACTGTACTAGCGGGAGAACCCGATACGCAGTATTTT. Its protein product is CASTVLAGEPDTQYF.

This clonotype appeared many times. The gene calls are TRBV5-1 and TRBJ2-7; D is ambiguous. Germline V gene sequence: CDR1 SGHRS, CDR2 YFSETQ. The CDR3 totals 13 residues. V lost 0 bases to trimming and J lost 4 bases, with 8 bases between them. The CDR3 coding sequence is TGCGCCAGCAGCTTGGGGAACCTGTACGAGCAGTACTTC. Its translation is CASSLGNLYEQYF.

The sample holds many counts of this clonotype. The J gene is TRBJ1-1, the V gene TRBV5-1, with D possibly TRBD1 on 5 matching bases. The CDR3 extends over 15 amino acids. Germline assignment: CDR1 SGHRS and CDR2 YFSETQ. The V and J ends lost 3 bases and 1 base respectively, with 13 bases between them. The CDR3 DNA reads TGCGCCAGCAGCTCCTTACTGACAGAGAACACTGAAGCTTTCTTT. This codes for CASSSLLTENTEAFF.

This clonotype was recorded many times. The chain employs TRBV2 and TRBJ2-1, with D possibly matching TRBD2 (5 bases). Trimming cost V 6 bases and J 1 base, with 19 bases left between them. This CDR3 has 17 residues. In germline, CDR1 is SNHLY, CDR2 FYNNEI. The CDR3 bases are TGTGCCAGCAGCCAACAATTACTAGGGAAATCCTACAATGAGCAGTTCTTC. This encodes CASSQQLLGKSYNEQFF.

This clonotype was counted between two and nine times. This CDR3 is missing its conserved last phenylalanine or tryptophan, likely due to a read error. This sequence joins TRBV20-1 and TRBJ1-1; possible D gene TRBD1, 5 bases. V lost 8 bases to trimming and J lost 1 base, with 14 bases between them. CDR1 is DFQATT, CDR2 SNEGSKA, per germline (reference sequence). The CDR3 has 13 amino acids. CDR3 protein: CSSRQHPNTEAFS. CDR3 sequence (DNA): TGCAGTTCAAGACAGCACCCGAACACTGAAGCTTTCTCT.

There are a few counts of this clonotype. The V call is TRBV12-3 or TRBV12-4, the J call TRBJ1-4; D not resolved. The CDR3 covers 13 residues. Trimming took off 7 bases at V and 6 bases at J, with 12 bases between the two ends. The CDR3 sequence: CASTNSWDEKLFF. The CDR3 nucleotides read TGTGCCAGCACTAACTCCTGGGATGAAAAACTGTTTTTT.

This clonotype has more than one count but fewer than ten. A read error is possible here, since a much larger clone lies one base away. This rearrangement joins TRBV20-1 to TRBJ1-5; perhaps TRBD1 as D (5 bases). Germline assignment: CDR1 DFQATT and CDR2 SNEGSKA (reference sequence). This CDR3 region has 16 residues. DNA of the CDR3: TGCAGTGCTAGTGGCGGGGGTTCGGGCAGCAATCAGCCCCAGCCTTTT. This sequence encodes CSASGGGSGSNQPQPF.

Concerning this clonotype: At one of its ends the junction is not consistent with the germline gene, which may arise from a read error. V is TRBV19 and J is TRBJ1-5; 7 bases are shared with TRBD1. This CDR3 has 16 amino acids. Germline values: CDR1 LNHDA, CDR2 SQIVND (reference sequence). The CDR3 protein is CARSPSTGTSDQPQHF. CDR3 bases: TGTGCCAGGAGTCCGTCGACAGGGACTAGCGATCAGCCCCAGCATTTT.

This clonotype was picked up many times. V is TRBV5-1 and J is TRBJ1-1; D may be TRBD1 (5 bases). Germline V CDR1 and CDR2: SGHRS, YFSETQ. Trimming shortened V by 5 bases and J by 0 bases, and 14 bases separated the two germline ends. This CDR3 region has 15 residues. The CDR3 sequence: CASRGPSPMNTEAFF. Here the CDR3 DNA reads TGCGCCAGCAGGGGGCCCTCACCCATGAACACTGAAGCTTTCTTT.

Regarding this clonotype: One base away lies a much larger clone, so this may be a sequencing read error. This sequence joins TRBV14 and TRBJ2-7; TRBD2 aligns across 13 bases. This CDR3 region has 15 residues. Germline V gene sequence: CDR1 SGHDN, CDR2 FVKESK. Written as DNA, the CDR3 is TGTGCTAGCAGCCGGGGACTAGCGGGGCGATTGGGGCAGTACTTC. Its translation is CASSRGLAGRLGQYF.

This clonotype was counted ten times or more. The V and J genes are TRBV7-2 and TRBJ2-7, with no clear D. The CDR3 consists of 12 residues. Germline CDR1 SGHTA, CDR2 FQGNSA. Trimming cost V 8 bases and J 12 bases, with 20 bases left between them. CDR3 bases: TGTGCCAGCGGATATGAGAGGTCCCGCCGGTACTTC. The encoded protein is CASGYERSRRYF.

This clonotype was picked up many times. The V gene is TRBV11-2, the J gene TRBJ2-7; 7 nucleotides agree with TRBD2. V dropped 1 base and J dropped 2; count of bases not matched to a gene: 2. Germline-derived CDR1 and CDR2 are SGHAT and FQNNGV. The CDR3 is made up of 14 amino acids. Here the CDR3 reads CASSLGRGTYEQYF. The CDR3 DNA follows: TGTGCCAGCAGCTTAGGGCGGGGGACCTACGAGCAGTACTTC.

This clonotype appeared many times. CDR3 residues: CASKWAGELFF. The CDR3, as DNA: TGTGCCAGCAAGTGGGCCGGGGAGCTGTTTTTT. The chain employs TRBV12-3 or TRBV12-4 and TRBJ2-2; D gene ambiguous. This CDR3 region has 11 residues. Trimming cost V 7 bases and J 6 bases, with 6 bases left between them.

This clonotype was picked up a small number of times. A much larger clone lies a single base off, so this may be a read error. The V gene is TRBV7-2, the J gene TRBJ1-1, with D maybe TRBD1 (5 bases). The CDR3 is 11 residues long. Germline-derived CDR1 and CDR2 are SGHTA and FQGNSA. The CDR3 region has the DNA TGTGCCAGCAGCTCCGAGGGACTGGTACACTTT. As protein: CASSSEGLVHF.

This clonotype was seen ten or more times. The V and J genes are TRBV20-1 and TRBJ1-2; D gene ambiguous. CDR3 length: 11 amino acids. The V gene's germline CDR1 is DFQATT and CDR2 SNEGSKA (reference sequence). With 3 bases removed from V and 8 bases from J, the gap between germline ends came to 10 bases. The chain's CDR3 is CSARDPTGYTF. The DNA of the CDR3 is TGCAGTGCTAGGGACCCCACCGGCTACACCTTC.

The J gene is TRBJ2-5, the V gene TRBV27; D ambiguous. V lost 4 bases, J lost 5 bases, and 14 bases lay in between. Germline CDR1 reads MNHEY; CDR2 reads SMNVEV (reference sequence). This CDR3 has 14 amino acids. As DNA, the CDR3 is TGTGCCAGCAGTTCCTGGGCAGAGAGGGAGACCCAGTACTTC. It codes for CASSSWAERETQYF.

The sample holds a few counts of this clonotype. At one end the junction does not follow the germline gene, possibly because of a read error. V usage is TRBV7-6 and J usage is TRBJ2-2, with D tentatively TRBD1 (6 bases). The CDR3 runs to 15 residues. From germline, CDR1 is SGHVS and CDR2 FNYEAQ. As DNA, the CDR3 is TGTGCCGGCAGCTCAGGGGTCACGCACACCGGGGAGCTGTTTTTT. As protein: CAGSSGVTHTGELFF.

This clonotype appeared a few times. This may stem from a read error, because a much larger clone lies one nucleotide away. The chain recombines TRBV28 with TRBJ2-2, with 8 bases lining up with TRBD2. This CDR3 comprises 16 residues. Per germline, CDR1 MDHEN and CDR2 SYDVKM. This CDR3 is CASSSKAGEGTGKLFF. CDR3 coding DNA: TGTGCCAGCAGTTCCAAAGCGGGAGAAGGAACCGGGAAGCTGTTTTTT.

A word on this clonotype: One end of the junction varies from germline; a read error may be responsible. The rearrangement uses TRBV12-3 or TRBV12-4 and TRBJ2-6, with D tentatively TRBD1 (5 bases). The CDR3 spans 14 residues. CDR3 nucleotide sequence: TGTGCCAGCAGTTCCGGCCCTGGGGCCAGCGTCCTGACTTTC. Amino acid sequence: CASSSGPGASVLTF.

This clonotype occurred many times. This chain links TRBV7-9 with TRBJ2-5; 7 bases match TRBD2. Trimming removed 1 base from V and 0 bases from J; junction bases left unmatched: 11. CDR3 length equals 18 residues. Germline V gene sequence: CDR1 SEHNR, CDR2 FQNEAQ (reference sequence). The CDR3 here is CASSLGWGGDNHQETQYF. As DNA, the CDR3 is TGTGCCAGCAGCTTAGGGTGGGGAGGGGATAACCACCAAGAGACCCAGTACTTC.

There are many counts of this clonotype. This chain joins TRBV29-1 and TRBJ2-7; no reliable D call. Germline CDR1 SQVTM, CDR2 ANQGSEA. V lost 5 bases and J lost 2, with 7 bases in between. This CDR3 is built from 11 residues. The CDR3 DNA reads TGCAGCGTTTACGGAGCCTACGAGCAGTACTTC. Translated: CSVYGAYEQYF.